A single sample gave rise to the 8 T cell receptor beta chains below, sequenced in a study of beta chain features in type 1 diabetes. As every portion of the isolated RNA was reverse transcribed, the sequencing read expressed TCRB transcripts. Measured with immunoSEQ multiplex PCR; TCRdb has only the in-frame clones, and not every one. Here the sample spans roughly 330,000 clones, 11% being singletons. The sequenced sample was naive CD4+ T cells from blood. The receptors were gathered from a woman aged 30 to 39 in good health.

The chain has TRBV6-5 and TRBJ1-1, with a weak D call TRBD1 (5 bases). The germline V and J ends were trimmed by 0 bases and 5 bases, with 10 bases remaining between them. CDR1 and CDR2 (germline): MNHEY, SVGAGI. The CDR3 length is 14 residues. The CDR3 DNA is TGTGCCAGCAGTTACTCAGGTCAGGGTACTGAAGCTTTCTTT. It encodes CASSYSGQGTEAFF.

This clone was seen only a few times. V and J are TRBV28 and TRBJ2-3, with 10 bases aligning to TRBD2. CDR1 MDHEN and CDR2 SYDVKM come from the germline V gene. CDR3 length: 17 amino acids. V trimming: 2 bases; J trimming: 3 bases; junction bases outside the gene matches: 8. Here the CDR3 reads CASSLERASGSTDTQYF. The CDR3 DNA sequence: TGTGCCAGCAGTTTAGAGAGGGCTAGCGGGAGTACAGATACGCAGTATTTT. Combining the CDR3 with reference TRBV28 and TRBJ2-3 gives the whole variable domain DVKVTQSSRYLVKRTGEKVFLECVQDMDHENMFWYRQDPGLGLRLIYFSYDVKMKEKGDIPEGYSVSREKKERFSLILESASTNQTSMYLCASSLERASGSTDTQYFGPGTRLTVL.

The CDR3 region has the DNA TGCAGCGTTGCGGCGGGAGGTTTGAATGAGCAGTTCTTC. Translating gives CSVAAGGLNEQFF. This sequence joins TRBV29-1 and TRBJ2-1, with 8 bases identical to TRBD2. From germline, CDR1 is SQVTM and CDR2 ANQGSEA. Trimming cost V 4 bases and J 7 bases; bases outside gene matches: 6. The CDR3 is 13 residues long.

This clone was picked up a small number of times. The CDR3 spells CASLDGAHNTEAFF. In DNA form, the CDR3 reads TGTGCCAGCCTGGATGGGGCCCACAACACTGAAGCTTTCTTT. This chain connects TRBV28 to TRBJ1-1; TRBD1 is a possible D gene (5 bases). Per the germline V gene, CDR1 is MDHEN and CDR2 is SYDVKM. The CDR3 covers 14 residues. The V gene lost 8 bases and the J gene lost 2 bases, with 15 bases spanning the gap. Variable domain in full (rest from reference TRBV28 and TRBJ1-1): DVKVTQSSRYLVKRTGEKVFLECVQDMDHENMFWYRQDPGLGLRLIYFSYDVKMKEKGDIPEGYSVSREKKERFSLILESASTNQTSMYLCASLDGAHNTEAFFGQGTRLTVV.

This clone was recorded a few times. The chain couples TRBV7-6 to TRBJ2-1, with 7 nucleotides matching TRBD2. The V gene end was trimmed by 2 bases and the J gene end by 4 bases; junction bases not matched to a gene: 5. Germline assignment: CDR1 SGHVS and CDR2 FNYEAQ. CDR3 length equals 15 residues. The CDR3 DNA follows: TGTGCCAGCAGCTTATCGGCTAGCGGATACAATGAGCAGTTCTTC. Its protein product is CASSLSASGYNEQFF.

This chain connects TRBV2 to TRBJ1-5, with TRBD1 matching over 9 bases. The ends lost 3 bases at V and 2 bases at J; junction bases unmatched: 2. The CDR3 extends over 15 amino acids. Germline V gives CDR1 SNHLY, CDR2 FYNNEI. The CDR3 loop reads CASSDRDRGNQPQHF. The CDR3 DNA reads TGTGCCAGCAGTGACCGGGACAGGGGCAATCAGCCCCAGCATTTT.

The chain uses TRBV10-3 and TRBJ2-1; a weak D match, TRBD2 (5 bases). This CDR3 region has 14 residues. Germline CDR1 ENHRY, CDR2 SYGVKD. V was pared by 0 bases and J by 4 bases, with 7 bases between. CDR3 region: CAISESWEYNEQFF. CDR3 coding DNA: TGTGCCATCAGTGAGTCCTGGGAGTACAATGAGCAGTTCTTC.

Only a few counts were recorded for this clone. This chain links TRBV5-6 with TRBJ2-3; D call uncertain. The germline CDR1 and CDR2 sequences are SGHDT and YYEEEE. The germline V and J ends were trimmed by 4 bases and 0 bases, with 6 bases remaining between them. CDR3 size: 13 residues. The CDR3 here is CASSAYSTDTQYF. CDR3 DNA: TGTGCCAGCAGCGCGTATAGCACAGATACGCAGTATTTT. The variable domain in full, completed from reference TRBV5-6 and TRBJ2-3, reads DAGVTQSPTHLIKTRGQQVTLRCSPKSGHDTVSWYQQALGQGPQFIFQYYEEEERQRGNFPDRFSGHQFPNYSSELNVNALLLGDSALYLCASSAYSTDTQYFGPGTRLTVL.